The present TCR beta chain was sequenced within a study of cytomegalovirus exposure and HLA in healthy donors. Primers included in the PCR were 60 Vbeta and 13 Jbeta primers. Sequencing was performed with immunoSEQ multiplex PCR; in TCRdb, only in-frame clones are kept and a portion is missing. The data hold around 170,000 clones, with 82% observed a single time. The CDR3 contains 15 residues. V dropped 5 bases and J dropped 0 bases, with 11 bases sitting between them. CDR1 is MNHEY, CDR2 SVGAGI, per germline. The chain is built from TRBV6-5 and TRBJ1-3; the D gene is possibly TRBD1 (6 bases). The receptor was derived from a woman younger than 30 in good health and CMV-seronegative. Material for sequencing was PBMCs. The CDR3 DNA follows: TGTGCCAGCAGTCCTACAGGGCCCTCTGGAAACACCATATATTTT. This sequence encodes CASSPTGPSGNTIYF.